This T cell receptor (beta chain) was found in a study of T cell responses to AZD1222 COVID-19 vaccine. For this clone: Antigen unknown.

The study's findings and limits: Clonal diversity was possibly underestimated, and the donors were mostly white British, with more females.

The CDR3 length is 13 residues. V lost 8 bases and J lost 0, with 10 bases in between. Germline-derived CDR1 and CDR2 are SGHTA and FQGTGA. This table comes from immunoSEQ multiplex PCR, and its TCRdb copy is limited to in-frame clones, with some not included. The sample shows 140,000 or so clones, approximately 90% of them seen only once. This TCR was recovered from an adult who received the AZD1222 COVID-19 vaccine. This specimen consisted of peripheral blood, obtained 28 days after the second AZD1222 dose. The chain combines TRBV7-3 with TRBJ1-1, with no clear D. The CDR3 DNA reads TGTGCCAGCCAGGATGGTTTGAACACTGAAGCTTTCTTT. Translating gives CASQDGLNTEAFF.